This T cell receptor beta chain was captured in a study of pediatric ulcerative colitis. Study information: Most patients had pancolitis, and two had left-sided colitis.

As for this clone: What it recognizes is unknown.

This CDR3 is built from 12 residues. The germline V gene has CDR1 SQVTM and CDR2 ANQGSEA. The J segment lost 9 bases and the V segment lost 4 bases, leaving 2 bases of the junction unmatched. Findings and limits, study-wide: Two patients' blood samples yielded substantially fewer templates.

Method: immunoSEQ multiplex PCR; TCRdb's copy keeps in-frame clones and lacks some. The data show roughly 64,000 clones, with roughly 90% seen just once and 3% to 4.5% held by the top ten. At colonoscopy, a blood sample was also collected. Sequencing used blood. The rearrangement links TRBV29-1 to TRBJ2-1; 11 bases match TRBD1. This TCR derives from a boy younger than 18 with severe ulcerative colitis. For the CDR3, the DNA is TGCAGCGTTGGGACAGGGGGCAGTGAGCAGTTCTTC. The encoded protein is CSVGTGGSEQFF.